This TCR beta chain was captured by sequencing in a study of CD8+CD57+ T cells in acquired aplastic anemia (dated by TCRdb to between 2017 and 2018). Broadly, across the study: DNA extracted from sorted CD4+ and CD8+ cells had a mean of roughly 3.4 ug, with a range of roughly 0.2 to 30 ug. Mean read counts for healthy donor samples were approximately 10 million for CD4+ cells and 11.0 million for CD8+ cells. What the research found in general, with its limitations: Roughly 30 CD8+ CDR3 sequences were found to be shared between patients and controls, but these sequences appeared to be highly expressed in patients and within the immunodominant clones of the patients. Between patients and healthy controls, no significant difference in CD8+ Simpson's diversity was found (P=0.060).

In this study, sorted CD4+ and CD8+ T cells from the blood of healthy subjects and of severe aplastic anemia patients had their TCR repertoires deep-sequenced. Ficoll-Paque density gradient centrifugation was used to isolate peripheral blood mononuclear cells. Before DNA was extracted, CD4+ and CD8+ T cells were sorted using either FACS or magnetic beads. A remark on this clonotype: The antigen it binds to is not known. The record has no base qualities; no much larger clone is one base away.

Genomic DNA served as template for TCR beta VDJ combination and CDR3 sequence profiling. An Illumina HiSeq 2000 was the platform used for TCR repertoire sequencing. As for how the authors treated the data: Repertoires were assessed using TRBV/TRBJ rearrangement plots, CDR3 size and DJ length profiles, and Simpson's diversity index. The most abundant DNA sequence in the deep sequencing data was defined as the immunodominant clone. CDR3 amino acid sequences were checked for sharing across subjects and were also compared against the VDJdb database and published repertoires. The public reads were run again by TCRdb, first through fastp at Q25 and then through MiXCR, and only productive beta chains were kept. All rows with the same CDR3 protein become a single entry with the most common DNA and genes. Here the V and J calls rest on TCRdb's processing, not on the authors' analysis. The sample records 200,000 to 250,000 distinct CDR3 sequences, approximately 35% of which are singletons. The ten top clones hold more than 0.95% of the sample.

The receptor was isolated from a human donor in good health, serving as a control. The material sequenced was sorted CD4+, CD8+, or CD8+CD57+ T cells (not recorded which) from PBMCs.

The nucleotide sequence is TGTGCCAGCTCACCCCTCGGGCTAGCGGGGTCCGAGCAGTACTTC. The resulting protein is CASSPLGLAGSEQYF. Recombination joined TRBV18 with TRBJ2-7, with 9 middle bases fitting TRBD2. V ends up 3 bases short and J 6 bases short, with an unmatched junction base count of 9. The CDR3 numbers 15 residues from cysteine through phenylalanine. This entry keeps only the CDR3 DNA: 45 bases, framed from base 1. CDR1 and CDR2, looked up from the germline V gene, are KGHSH and LQKENI.